This passage covers 21 T cell receptor beta chains from one sample sequenced in a study of T cells in women clearing cervical HPV infection. Assay: immunoSEQ multiplex PCR; the TCRdb copy retains only in-frame clones and omits some. The specimen's table records 25,000 to 35,000 clones. Sequenced sample: blood buffy coat. The source of these receptors is a woman between 18 and 70 years old with a cervical HPV16 infection that either progressed to CIN3+ or cleared (not recorded which).

For this clone: The read ends 3 residues early relative to the CDR3; the germline J gene fills the gap. The V gene is TRBV10-3, the J gene TRBJ2-1; maybe TRBD1 (6 bases). Trimming took off 2 bases at V and 4 bases at J, with 15 bases between the two ends. CDR1 ENHRY and CDR2 SYGVKD come from the germline V gene. The CDR3 runs to 16 residues. The DNA read from the CDR3 is TGTGCCATCAGTGAGGGGGGCGTAGGTCGTTACAATGAG. It specifies CAISEGGVGRYNE. Given in full, the CDR3 is CAISEGGVGRYNEQFF.

The sequenced part of the CDR3 DNA is TGTGCCAGCTCACCACCAGGGGCTAATGAAAAA. Amino acids: CASSPPGANEK. The CDR3 in its entirety is CASSPPGANEKLFF. This chain joins TRBV18 and TRBJ1-4; D might be TRBD1 (5 bases). The read halts 3 residues ahead of the CDR3 end, with the missing end drawn from the germline J gene. CDR3 length: 14 residues. V lost 0 bases, J lost 3 bases, and 5 bases lay in between. The germline CDR1 and CDR2 sequences are KGHSH and LQKENI.

Notes on this clone: The CDR3 end lies 3 residues beyond the end of the read and is filled in from the germline J gene. The rearrangement joins TRBV7-2 to TRBJ2-3, with TRBD2 matching over 8 bases. This CDR3 has 14 residues. Germline V gene sequence: CDR1 SGHTA, CDR2 FQGNSA. The CDR3 spells CASSLVVGSGAQYF. The sequenced part of the CDR3 DNA is TGTGCCAGCAGCTTAGTCGTCGGTAGCGGGGCG.

On this clone: Read sequence stops 3 residues before the CDR3 end, and the germline J gene provides the missing end. The J gene is TRBJ2-5, the V gene TRBV7-9; 10 bases map to TRBD2. The germline gives CDR1 SEHNR, CDR2 FQNEAQ (reference sequence). J gave up 0 bases and V 6 bases, and 4 bases lay outside the gene matches. CDR3 size: 15 residues. CDR3 protein: CASSFLAGDQETQYF. The covered CDR3 bases are TGTGCCAGCAGTTTTCTAGCGGGGGACCAAGAGACC.

On this clone: The read comes to an end 3 residues before the CDR3 does, leaving the germline J gene to fill in the end. The chain combines TRBV20-1 with TRBJ2-5; TRBD1 might be the D (5 bases). CDR3 size: 10 residues. V dropped 5 bases and J dropped 7 bases, with 8 bases sitting between them. Germline CDR1 DFQATT, CDR2 SNEGSKA (reference sequence). CDR3 DNA, as far as it was read: TGCAGTGCTTATAGGGGGACC. Its protein is CSAYRGT. Given in full, the CDR3 is CSAYRGTQYF.

Notes on this clone: Read data end 3 residues before the CDR3 end; the end is taken from the germline J gene. V usage is TRBV28 and J usage is TRBJ1-5, with a weak D call TRBD1 (6 bases). The germline V and J ends were trimmed by 7 bases and 2 bases, with 12 bases remaining between them. Germline V gene lookup returns CDR1 MDHEN and CDR2 SYDVKM. There are 14 residues in the CDR3. CDR3 protein: CASTFGQRNQPQHF. The covered CDR3 bases are TGTGCCAGCACCTTCGGACAGCGCAATCAGCCC.

A remark on this clone: The DNA ends 3 residues before the CDR3 does, and the rest of the CDR3 is filled in from the germline J gene. This chain connects TRBV5-1 to TRBJ2-1, with D possibly being TRBD1 (6 bases). Germline V gene lookup returns CDR1 SGHRS and CDR2 YFSETQ. The CDR3 length is 16 residues. Trimming took 1 base from V and 1 from J, leaving 12 bases between them. The part of the CDR3 DNA that was read is TGCGCCAGCAGCTTGAGCAGGGGAGTATCCTACAATGAG. Its protein product is CASSLSRGVSYNE. The complete CDR3 sequence is CASSLSRGVSYNEQFF.

To note about this clone: The CDR3 end falls 3 residues outside the read, so it is completed with the germline J gene. The chain links TRBV5-4 to TRBJ1-2, with 10 nucleotides matching TRBD1. This CDR3 has 14 residues. The germline V gene encodes CDR1 SGHNT and CDR2 YYREEE (reference sequence). Incomplete CDR3 DNA: TGTGCCAGCAGCCGGGACAGGGGATTCGACGGC. Its translation: CASSRDRGFDG. The whole CDR3 protein is CASSRDRGFDGYTF.

With respect to this clone: Read data end 3 residues before the CDR3 end; the end is taken from the germline J gene. V usage is TRBV7-2 and J usage is TRBJ1-6; no clear D gene. This CDR3 has 13 amino acids. V was cut by 4 bases and J by 6 bases, with 7 bases left in between. CDR1 and CDR2 (germline): SGHTA, FQGNSA. The part of the CDR3 DNA that was read is TGTGCCAGCAGCTCTTTGTTTAATTCACCC. The encoded protein is CASSSLFNSP. The full-length CDR3 reads as CASSSLFNSPLHF.

For this clone: The read gets to within 3 residues of the CDR3 end, and the germline J gene fills in the rest. The chain recombines TRBV18 with TRBJ1-4; 8 nucleotides align to TRBD1. Germline V gives CDR1 KGHSH, CDR2 LQKENI. V lost 0 bases to trimming and J lost 5 bases; unmatched junction nucleotides: 2. The CDR3 is 15 residues long. CDR3 DNA, as far as it was read: TGTGCCAGCTCACCACCGACAGGGGCGAATGAAAAA. This encodes CASSPPTGANEK. The full CDR3 protein reads CASSPPTGANEKLFF.

CDR3 sequence: CASNPTGDPYNEQFF. CDR3 DNA (partial): TGTGCCAGCAACCCGACAGGGGACCCCTACAATGAG. The chain has TRBV6-4 and TRBJ2-1, with 8 bases that match TRBD1. Read sequence stops 3 residues before the CDR3 end, and the germline J gene provides the missing end. CDR1 MRHNA and CDR2 SNTAGT come from the germline V gene. After removal of 7 bases from V and 2 bases from J, the junction contained 7 bases not matched to a gene. The CDR3 is 15 amino acids.

A word on this clone: The read halts 3 residues ahead of the CDR3 end, with the missing end drawn from the germline J gene. The genes are TRBV7-8 and TRBJ1-5; weak D call: TRBD1 (5 bases). This CDR3 spans 14 amino acids. CDR1 SGHVS and CDR2 FQNEAQ come from the germline V gene. V was shortened by 3 bases and J by 7 bases, with 13 bases between the two germline ends. The chain's CDR3 is CASSFRGERQPQHF. The sequenced part of the CDR3 DNA is TGTGCCAGCAGCTTTAGGGGCGAACGACAGCCC.

Concerning this clone: The observed sequence ends 3 residues before the CDR3 terminus, with the missing tail filled in from the germline J gene. The chain has TRBV5-1 and TRBJ2-7; possible D gene TRBD1, 7 bases. CDR1 is SGHRS, CDR2 YFSETQ, per germline. The CDR3 runs 15 residues. The V and J ends lost 2 bases and 2 bases respectively, with 14 bases between them. This CDR3 is CASSLQGRLTYEQYF. The CDR3 bases that were read are TGCGCCAGCAGCTTACAGGGGAGGTTGACCTACGAG.

Notes on this clone: The sequenced fragment ends 3 residues before the CDR3 boundary, so the rest is inferred from the germline J gene. The gene calls are TRBV20-1 and TRBJ2-7; D perhaps matches TRBD1 (6 bases). The germline gives CDR1 DFQATT, CDR2 SNEGSKA (reference sequence). Trimming removed 6 bases from V and 6 bases from J, with 15 bases in between. This CDR3 has 12 amino acids. CDR3 residues: CSAPQGPAEQYF. Incomplete CDR3 DNA: TGCAGTGCCCCACAGGGCCCGGCCGAG.

For this clone: The read falls 3 residues short of the CDR3 end, and the missing part is taken from the germline J gene. V is TRBV16 and J is TRBJ2-7; possible D gene TRBD2, 6 bases. Trimming pared 5 bases from V and 3 bases from J, leaving 11 bases between. The CDR3 length is 13 residues. Germline V lookup: CDR1 KGHSY, CDR2 FQNENV. CDR3 sequence reads: CASSAAGGYEQYF. The part of the CDR3 DNA that was read is TGTGCCAGCAGCGCAGCCGGGGGCTACGAG.

As to this clone: The read stops 3 residues short of the end of the CDR3; the missing end is completed from the germline J gene. This chain uses TRBV7-8 with TRBJ2-7, with 8 positions matching TRBD1. Per germline, CDR1 SGHVS and CDR2 FQNEAQ. The CDR3 sequence is 14 residues long. V lost 3 bases to trimming and J lost 1 base; unmatched junction nucleotides: 2. CDR3 DNA (partial): TGTGCCAGCAGCTTCCGGGACAGGTCCTACGAG. It encodes CASSFRDRSYE. The whole CDR3 region reads CASSFRDRSYEQYF.

The sequenced part of the CDR3 DNA is TGTGCCAGCAGTGAAGCGGGGGTAGCGGGGGAAGAGACC. Translating gives CASSEAGVAGEET. The entire CDR3 sequence reads CASSEAGVAGEETQYF. V and J are TRBV2 and TRBJ2-5, with 9 bases fitting TRBD2. With the read ending 3 residues before the CDR3 end, the germline J gene is used to fill in that end. CDR1 SNHLY and CDR2 FYNNEI come from the germline V gene. Trimming cost V 0 bases and J 3 bases; bases outside gene matches: 5. The CDR3 has 16 residues. Full variable domain (outside the CDR3, taken from reference TRBV2 and TRBJ2-5): EPEVTQTPSHQVTQMGQEVILRCVPISNHLYFYWYRQILGQKVEFLVSFYNNEISEKSEIFDDQFSVERPDGSNFTLKIRSTKLEDSAMYFCASSEAGVAGEETQYFGPGTRLLVL.

On this clone: Sequencing ends 3 residues short of the CDR3 end; the germline J gene provides the rest. The chain links TRBV11-1 to TRBJ1-2, with 8 nucleotides matching TRBD1. The ends lost 5 bases at V and 5 bases at J; junction bases unmatched: 7. Germline CDR1 reads SGHAT; CDR2 reads FQDESV (reference sequence). The CDR3 loop spans 14 amino acids. CDR3 sequence: CASSPGQGGYGYTF. CDR3 bases read: TGTGCCAGCAGCCCAGGACAGGGAGGGTATGGC. The variable domain in full, with the rest retrieved from reference TRBV11-1 and TRBJ1-2, is EAEVAQSPRYKITEKSQAVAFWCDPISGHATLYWYRQILGQGPELLVQFQDESVVDDSQLPKDRFSAERLKGVDSTLKIQPAELGDSAMYLCASSPGQGGYGYTFGSGTRLTVV.

Comment on this clone: With the read ending 3 residues before the CDR3 end, the germline J gene is used to fill in that end. The genes are TRBV7-8 and TRBJ1-1, with a tentative D call TRBD1 (5 bases). The CDR3 runs 13 residues. Trimming removed 2 bases at V and 5 bases at J, with 9 bases between. CDR1 and CDR2 from the germline V gene are SGHVS and FQNEAQ. The CDR3 is CASSLTRGTEAFF. Partial CDR3 DNA: TGTGCCAGCAGCTTAACTCGGGGGACTGAA.

With regard to this clone: The read finishes 3 residues shy of the CDR3 end, and the germline J gene is used to complete it. J is TRBJ1-2 and V is TRBV7-9; 9 bases are shared with TRBD1. The ends lost 5 bases at V and 6 bases at J; junction bases unmatched: 1. The germline V gene encodes CDR1 SEHNR and CDR2 FQNEAQ (reference sequence). CDR3 length equals 12 residues. The chain's CDR3 is CASSRDRDGYTF. CDR3 DNA, as far as it was read: TGTGCCAGCAGCCGGGACAGGGATGGC.

For this clone: The read finishes 3 residues shy of the CDR3 end, and the germline J gene is used to complete it. The chain recombines TRBV19 with TRBJ2-7; tentative D call: TRBD1 (6 bases). Germline CDR1 is LNHDA and CDR2 is SQIVND (reference sequence). The CDR3 has 13 residues. The V and J ends lost 0 bases and 6 bases respectively, with 9 bases between them. This CDR3 is CASSIDPDSEQYF. CDR3 DNA, as far as it was read: TGTGCCAGTAGTATAGACCCGGACAGCGAG.